This T cell receptor (beta chain) derives from a study of metastatic and nonmetastatic thyroid tumors. About the study: Thyroid patients, malignant and benign, had repertoires compared across blood and tumor or nodule tissue.

The study's findings and limits: Significantly greater TCR beta diversity was reportedly found in malignant thyroid tumors than in benign nodules (in blood and tumor).

In the authors' workflow: Clinicopathological groups supplied CDR3 differences that were used to build a distant-metastasis classifier for papillary thyroid cancer. TCRdb ran MiXCR on the PCR reads. Here the V and J calls rest on TCRdb's processing, not on the authors' analysis. The repertoire includes about 59,000 clones, around 15% of them detected once, and roughly a tenth sits in the top ten. V was trimmed by 8 bases and J by 0 bases, leaving 12 bases between them. CDR3 length: 14 amino acids. CDR1 MNHEY and CDR2 SVGEGT come from the germline V gene. Each patient went into thyroid surgery without having received any treatment. The sample holds a few counts of this clone. The antigen is undetermined.

The sequencing sample was made of blood. The TCR comes from a male donor with papillary thyroid cancer or a benign thyroid nodule (not recorded which). Some clones in this sample may be carry-over from other donors' samples. This chain links TRBV6-2 or TRBV6-3 with TRBJ2-3, with D perhaps matching TRBD2 (5 bases). CDR3 DNA sequence: TGTGCCAGCTGTACTAGTTATAGCACAGATACGCAGTATTTT. Translated, it gives CASCTSYSTDTQYF.